This T cell receptor (beta chain) was profiled in a study of chemoradiotherapy in HPV16-positive cancers (dated by TCRdb to about 2022). Study-level background: Candidate HPV-specific T-cell clones and common TCR motifs were defined through functional T-cell assays on cells from two HPV16-positive patients. Whether T-cell immunity against the HPV oncoproteins E6 and E7 changes during chemoradiotherapy and whether survival is affected by this immunity were examined in the study. The candidate HPV-specific TCRs and motifs were then tracked in TCR repertoires from under 100 patients with HPV-related cancers.

This clone was found a few times. The target of this receptor is not known. No per-base quality is available; no much larger clone lies one base away. The library came from the immunoSEQ multiplex PCR assay. TCRdb obtained this table from immuneACCESS and retained in-frame rearrangements with V and J assigned. These tables miss some clones; where compared with another copy, unresolved V genes account for less than half of the shortfall, and the remainder is unexplained. This sample is represented by 4,000 to 6,000 clones; nearly 80% of them were singletons. The top ten constitute approximately 38% of the sample. Trimming accounts for 7 bases at V and 10 bases at J, while the number of junction bases matched to no gene is 14. The germline V gene (reference sequence) specifies SGHNT as CDR1 and YYREEE as CDR2. The CDR3 covers 15 residues, taking in both the cysteine and the phenylalanine. Only the CDR3 portion is preserved as DNA: 45 bases, with reading frame beginning at the first base.

On the study overall, not on this receptor specifically: The functional definition of HPV-specific T cells came from only two HPV16-positive patients, and the survival association was reported for HPV16-positive patients. Improved recurrence-free survival in HPV16-positive patients was associated with expansion of HPV-responsive T cells during chemoradiotherapy. Expansion of candidate HPV-specific clones and E7-related TCR motifs was observed in the tumor microenvironment during treatment, whereas no such expansion was observed for non-HPV-specific T cells.

Repertoires were sampled repeatedly over the course of chemoradiotherapy, so clonal expansion could be followed in the tumor microenvironment. The chain couples TRBV5-4 to TRBJ2-1; 10 nucleotides in the junction match TRBD2. The specimen was collected from a patient who underwent chemoradiotherapy. This clonotype was obtained from a human donor with HPV-associated anogenital cancer. Read as DNA, the sequence is TGTGCCAGCCACCTTAGCGGGAGGCTAAGGGGGGAGCAGTTCTTC. It is translated as CASHLSGRLRGEQFF.